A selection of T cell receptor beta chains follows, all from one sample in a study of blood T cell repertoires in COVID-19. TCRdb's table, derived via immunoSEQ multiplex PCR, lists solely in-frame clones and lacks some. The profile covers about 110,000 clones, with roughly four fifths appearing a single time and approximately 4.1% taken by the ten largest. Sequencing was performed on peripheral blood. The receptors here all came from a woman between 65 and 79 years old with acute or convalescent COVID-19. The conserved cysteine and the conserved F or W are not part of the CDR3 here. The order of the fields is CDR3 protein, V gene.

CDR3 protein: ATSRDGVYADTQY
V gene: TRBV15

CDR3 protein: ASSLNRGLGAEAF
V gene: TRBV5-1

CDR3 protein: ASSPGHSLGKTQY
V gene: TRBV3-1/TRBV3-2

CDR3 protein: ASSVDSSYEQY
V gene: TRBV10-1

CDR3 protein: ASSQEGVYGYT
V gene: TRBV4-1

CDR3 protein: ASTLTGGQPQH
V gene: TRBV2

CDR3 protein: AITPGQGTEAF
V gene: TRBV10-3

CDR3 protein: ASSLLTVKQETQY
V gene: TRBV28

CDR3 protein: AGQTAPVSNEQF
V gene: TRBV2

CDR3 protein: ASSPSMNTEAF
V gene: TRBV7-7

CDR3 protein: ASSFGGPLNYGYT
V gene: TRBV7-9

CDR3 protein: ASSAVPGQGAREKLF
V gene: TRBV9

CDR3 protein: ASTDRVQETQY
V gene: TRBV12-3/TRBV12-4

CDR3 protein: ASSKDRGHGAEAF
V gene: TRBV19

CDR3 protein: AITGTGNQPQH
V gene: TRBV10-3

CDR3 protein: ARTPGTNYGYT
V gene: TRBV30

CDR3 protein: ASSQDEGFGANVLT
V gene: TRBV4-2

CDR3 protein: ASSTGNSPLH
V gene: TRBV19

CDR3 protein: ASSLKLGELF
V gene: TRBV5-4